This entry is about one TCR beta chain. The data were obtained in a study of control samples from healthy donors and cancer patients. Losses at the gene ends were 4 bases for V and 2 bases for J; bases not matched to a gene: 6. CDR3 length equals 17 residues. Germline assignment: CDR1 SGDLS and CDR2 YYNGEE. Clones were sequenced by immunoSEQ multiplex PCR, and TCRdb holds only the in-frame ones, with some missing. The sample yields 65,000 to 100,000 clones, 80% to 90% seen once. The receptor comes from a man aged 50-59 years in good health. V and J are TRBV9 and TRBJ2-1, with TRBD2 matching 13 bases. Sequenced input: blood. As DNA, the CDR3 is TGTGCCAGCAGCCCCAGAACTAGCGGGAGGGCCTACAATGAGCAGTTCTTC. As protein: CASSPRTSGRAYNEQFF.